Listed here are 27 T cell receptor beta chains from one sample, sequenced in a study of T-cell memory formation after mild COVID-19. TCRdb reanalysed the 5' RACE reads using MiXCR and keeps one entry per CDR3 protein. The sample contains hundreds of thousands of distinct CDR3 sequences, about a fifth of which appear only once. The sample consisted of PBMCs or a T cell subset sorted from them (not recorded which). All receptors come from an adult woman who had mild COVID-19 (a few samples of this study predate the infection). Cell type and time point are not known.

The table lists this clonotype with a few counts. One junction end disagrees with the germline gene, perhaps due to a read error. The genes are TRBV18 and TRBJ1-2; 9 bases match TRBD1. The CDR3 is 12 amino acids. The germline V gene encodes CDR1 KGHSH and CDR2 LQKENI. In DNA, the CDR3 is TGTGCCAGCTCGCCACAGGGGGCCGGCTACACCTTC. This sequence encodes CASSPQGAGYTF.

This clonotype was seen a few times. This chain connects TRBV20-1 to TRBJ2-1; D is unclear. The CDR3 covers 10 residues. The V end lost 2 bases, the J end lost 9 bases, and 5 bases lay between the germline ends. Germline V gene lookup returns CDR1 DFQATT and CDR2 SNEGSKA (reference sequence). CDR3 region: CSARTSEQFF. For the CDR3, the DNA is TGCAGTGCTAGAACGTCTGAGCAGTTCTTC.

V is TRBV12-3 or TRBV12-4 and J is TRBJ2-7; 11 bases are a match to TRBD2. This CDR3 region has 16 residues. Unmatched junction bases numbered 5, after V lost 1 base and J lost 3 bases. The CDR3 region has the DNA TGTGCCAGCAGTTTAGGTCCTAGCGGGGGGAACTACGAGCAGTACTTC. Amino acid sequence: CASSLGPSGGNYEQYF.

The CDR3 coding sequence is TGTGCCAGCAGCTCAGGGGGGGCAGGGGATAACTATGGCTACACCTTC. Translated, it gives CASSSGGAGDNYGYTF. The V call is TRBV7-2, the J call TRBJ1-2, with 7 nucleotides matching TRBD1. Losses at the gene ends were 4 bases for V and 1 base for J; bases not matched to a gene: 9. This CDR3 comprises 16 residues. Germline values: CDR1 SGHTA, CDR2 FQGNSA.

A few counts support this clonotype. The CDR3 coding sequence is TGTGCCAGCAGAGGGACAGGGCAATACCTCGGGGAGCTGTTTTTT. Translated: CASRGTGQYLGELFF. V and J are TRBV12-3 or TRBV12-4 and TRBJ2-2; 9 bases fit TRBD1. The CDR3 length is 15 residues. V dropped 6 bases and J dropped 7; count of bases not matched to a gene: 9.

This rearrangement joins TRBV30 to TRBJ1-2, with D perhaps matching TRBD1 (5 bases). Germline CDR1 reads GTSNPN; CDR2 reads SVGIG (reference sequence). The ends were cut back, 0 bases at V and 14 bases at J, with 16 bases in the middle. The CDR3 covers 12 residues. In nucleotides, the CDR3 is TGTGCCTGGAGTGTTCCTCCGGGGGTGGGAACCTTC. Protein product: CAWSVPPGVGTF.

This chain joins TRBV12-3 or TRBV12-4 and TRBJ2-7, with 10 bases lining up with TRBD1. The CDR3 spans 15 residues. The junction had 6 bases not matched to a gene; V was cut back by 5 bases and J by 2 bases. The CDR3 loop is CASSLPGTGAYEQYF. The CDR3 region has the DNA TGTGCCAGCAGTCTCCCCGGGACAGGGGCCTACGAGCAGTACTTC.

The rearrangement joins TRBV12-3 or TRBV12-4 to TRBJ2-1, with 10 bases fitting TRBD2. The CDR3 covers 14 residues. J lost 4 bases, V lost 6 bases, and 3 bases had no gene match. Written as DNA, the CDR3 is TGTGCCAGCAGGAGCGGGGGGGCGTACAATGAGCAGTTCTTC. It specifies CASRSGGAYNEQFF.

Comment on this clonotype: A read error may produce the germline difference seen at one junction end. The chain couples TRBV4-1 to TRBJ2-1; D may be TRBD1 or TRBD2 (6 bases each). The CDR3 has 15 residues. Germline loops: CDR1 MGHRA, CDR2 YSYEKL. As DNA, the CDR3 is TGCGCCAGCAGCGGGGGGCCGATAGGGAACAACGAGCAGTTCTTC. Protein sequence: CASSGGPIGNNEQFF.

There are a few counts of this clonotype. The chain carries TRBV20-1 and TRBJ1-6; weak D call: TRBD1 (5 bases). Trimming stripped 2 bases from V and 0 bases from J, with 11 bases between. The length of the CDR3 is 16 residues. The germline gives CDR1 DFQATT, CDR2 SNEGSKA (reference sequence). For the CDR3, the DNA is TGCAGTGCTAGATTTTGGGGGAGCTCCTATAATTCACCCCTCCACTTT. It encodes CSARFWGSSYNSPLHF.

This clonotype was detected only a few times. CDR3 loop: CASSLRTYYGYTF. DNA of the CDR3: TGTGCCAGCAGTTTAAGGACATACTATGGCTACACCTTC. The chain links TRBV12-3 or TRBV12-4 to TRBJ1-2; possible D gene TRBD1, 5 bases. The V end lost 2 bases, the J end lost 3 bases, and 7 bases lay between the germline ends. CDR3 length: 13 residues.

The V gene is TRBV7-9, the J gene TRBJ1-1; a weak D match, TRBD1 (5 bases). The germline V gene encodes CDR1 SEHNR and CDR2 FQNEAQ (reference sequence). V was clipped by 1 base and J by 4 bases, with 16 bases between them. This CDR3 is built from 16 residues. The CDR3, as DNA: TGTGCCAGCAGCTTAGGGGGAAGTTCCGGGGGCACTGAAGCTTTCTTT. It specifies CASSLGGSSGGTEAFF. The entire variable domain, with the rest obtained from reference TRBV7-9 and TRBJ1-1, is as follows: DTGVSQNPRHKITKRGQNVTFRCDPISEHNRLYWYRQTLGQGPEFLTYFQNEAQLEKSRLLSDRFSAERPKGSFSTLEIQRTEQGDSAMYLCASSLGGSSGGTEAFFGQGTRLTVV.

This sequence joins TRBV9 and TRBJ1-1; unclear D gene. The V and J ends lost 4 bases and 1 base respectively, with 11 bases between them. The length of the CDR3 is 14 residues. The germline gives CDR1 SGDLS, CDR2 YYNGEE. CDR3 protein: CASSLRWGNTEAFF. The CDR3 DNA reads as TGTGCCAGCAGCCTTCGTTGGGGGAACACTGAAGCTTTCTTT.

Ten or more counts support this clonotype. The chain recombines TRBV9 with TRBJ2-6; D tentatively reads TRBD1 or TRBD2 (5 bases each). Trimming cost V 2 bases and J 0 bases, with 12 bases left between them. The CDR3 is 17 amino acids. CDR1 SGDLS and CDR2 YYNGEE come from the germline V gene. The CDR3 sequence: CASSVRGTVSGANVLTF. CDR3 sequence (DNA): TGTGCCAGCAGCGTGAGGGGAACGGTCTCTGGGGCCAACGTCCTGACTTTC.

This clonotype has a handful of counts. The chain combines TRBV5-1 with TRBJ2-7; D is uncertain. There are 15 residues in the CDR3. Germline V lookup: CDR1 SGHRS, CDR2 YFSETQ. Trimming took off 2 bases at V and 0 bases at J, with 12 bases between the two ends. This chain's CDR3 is CASSFVEPSSYEQYF. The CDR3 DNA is TGCGCCAGCAGCTTCGTCGAACCGAGCTCCTACGAGCAGTACTTC.

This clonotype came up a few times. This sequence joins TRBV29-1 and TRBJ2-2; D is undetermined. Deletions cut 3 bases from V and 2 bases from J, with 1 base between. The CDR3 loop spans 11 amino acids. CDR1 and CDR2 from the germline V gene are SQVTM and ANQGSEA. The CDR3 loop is CSVDNTGELFF. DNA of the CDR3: TGCAGCGTTGACAACACCGGGGAGCTGTTTTTT.

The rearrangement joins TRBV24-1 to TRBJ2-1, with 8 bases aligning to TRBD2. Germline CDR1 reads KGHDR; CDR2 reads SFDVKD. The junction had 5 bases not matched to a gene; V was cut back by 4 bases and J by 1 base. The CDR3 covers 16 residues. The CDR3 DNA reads TGTGCCACCAGTGACACACTAGCGGAGTCCTACAATGAGCAGTTCTTC. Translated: CATSDTLAESYNEQFF.

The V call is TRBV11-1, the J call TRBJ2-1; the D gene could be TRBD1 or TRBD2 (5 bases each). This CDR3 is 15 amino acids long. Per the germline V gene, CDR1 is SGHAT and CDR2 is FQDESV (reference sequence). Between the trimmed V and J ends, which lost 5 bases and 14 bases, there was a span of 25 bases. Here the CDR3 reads CASSLTTRGQRKEFF. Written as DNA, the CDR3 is TGTGCCAGCAGCCTGACCACTAGGGGCCAACGTAAGGAGTTCTTC.

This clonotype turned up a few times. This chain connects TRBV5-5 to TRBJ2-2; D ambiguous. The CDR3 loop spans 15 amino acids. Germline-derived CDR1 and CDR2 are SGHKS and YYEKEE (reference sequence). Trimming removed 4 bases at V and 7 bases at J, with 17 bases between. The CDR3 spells CASSPGWSWGGELFF. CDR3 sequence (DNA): TGTGCCAGCAGCCCCGGGTGGTCTTGGGGCGGGGAGCTGTTTTTT.

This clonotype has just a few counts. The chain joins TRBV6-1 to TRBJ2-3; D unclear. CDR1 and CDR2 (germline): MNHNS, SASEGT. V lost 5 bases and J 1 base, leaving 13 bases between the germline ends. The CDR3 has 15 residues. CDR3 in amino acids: CASSSTNIGTDTQYF. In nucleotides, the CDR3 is TGTGCCAGCAGTAGCACTAATATCGGCACAGATACGCAGTATTTT.

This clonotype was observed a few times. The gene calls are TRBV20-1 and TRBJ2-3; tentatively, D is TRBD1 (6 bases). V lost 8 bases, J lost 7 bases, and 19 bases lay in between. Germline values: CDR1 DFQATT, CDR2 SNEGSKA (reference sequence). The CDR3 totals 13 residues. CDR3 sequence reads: CSPRDKTDYTQYF. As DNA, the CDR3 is TGCAGTCCCCGGGACAAAACTGACTATACGCAGTATTTT.

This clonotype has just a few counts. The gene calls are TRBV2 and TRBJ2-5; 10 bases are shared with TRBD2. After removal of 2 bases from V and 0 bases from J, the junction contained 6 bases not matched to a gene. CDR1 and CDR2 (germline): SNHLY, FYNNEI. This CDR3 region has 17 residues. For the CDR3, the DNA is TGTGCCAGCAGTGAAAGCCAGCGGGGGGGGTACCAAGAGACCCAGTACTTC. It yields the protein CASSESQRGGYQETQYF.

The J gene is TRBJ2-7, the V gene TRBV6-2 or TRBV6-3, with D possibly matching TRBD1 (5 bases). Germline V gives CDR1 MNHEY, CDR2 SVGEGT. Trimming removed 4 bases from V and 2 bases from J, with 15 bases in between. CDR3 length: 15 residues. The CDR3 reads CASSWGQGLPYEQYF. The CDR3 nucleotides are TGTGCCAGCAGTTGGGGCCAGGGCCTACCCTACGAGCAGTACTTC.

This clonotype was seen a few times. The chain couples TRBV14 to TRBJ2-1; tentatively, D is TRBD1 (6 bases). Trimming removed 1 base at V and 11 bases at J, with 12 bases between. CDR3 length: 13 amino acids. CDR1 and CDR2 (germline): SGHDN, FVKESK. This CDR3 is CASSQAQGAKQFF. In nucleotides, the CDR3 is TGTGCCAGCAGCCAAGCACAGGGTGCGAAGCAGTTCTTC.

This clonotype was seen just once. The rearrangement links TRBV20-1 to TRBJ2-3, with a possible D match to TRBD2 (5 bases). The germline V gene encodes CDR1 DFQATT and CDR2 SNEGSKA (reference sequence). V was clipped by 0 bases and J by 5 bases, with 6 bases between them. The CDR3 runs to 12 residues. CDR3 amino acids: CSAREAEDTQYF. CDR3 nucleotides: TGCAGTGCTAGAGAAGCGGAAGATACGCAGTATTTT.

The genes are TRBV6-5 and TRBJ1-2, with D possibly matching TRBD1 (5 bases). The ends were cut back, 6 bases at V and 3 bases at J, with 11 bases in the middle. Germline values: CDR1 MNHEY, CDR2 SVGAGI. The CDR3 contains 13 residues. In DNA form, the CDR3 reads TGTGCCAGCAGCGCAGGGTTTGACTATGGCTACACCTTC. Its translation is CASSAGFDYGYTF.

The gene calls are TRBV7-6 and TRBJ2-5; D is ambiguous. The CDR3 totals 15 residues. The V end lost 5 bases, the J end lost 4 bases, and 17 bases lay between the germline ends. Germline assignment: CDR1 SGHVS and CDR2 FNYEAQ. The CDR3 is CASSQNDGVSETQYF. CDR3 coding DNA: TGTGCCAGCAGCCAAAACGACGGAGTATCAGAGACCCAGTACTTC.